The 19 T cell receptor beta chains listed next were all sequenced from one sample in a study of blood T cell repertoires in COVID-19. Some clones are missing from TCRdb's copy, which holds only in-frame ones; the method was immunoSEQ multiplex PCR. The sample has 200,000 to 300,000 clones; around four fifths are singletons. What was sequenced was PBMCs or T cells enriched from blood (not recorded which). These receptor sequences come from a woman aged 35 to 49 who had been exposed to COVID-19.

This chain joins TRBV2 and TRBJ2-1; no clear D gene. Deletions cut 0 bases from V and 2 bases from J, with 14 bases between. Germline V gene lookup returns CDR1 SNHLY and CDR2 FYNNEI. The CDR3 has 17 residues. The CDR3 spells CASSEAGPGATYNEQFF. The CDR3 DNA sequence: TGTGCCAGCAGTGAAGCGGGTCCGGGTGCGACCTACAATGAGCAGTTCTTC.

This chain uses TRBV18 with TRBJ1-4; a weak D match, TRBD1 (6 bases). Germline V gives CDR1 KGHSH, CDR2 LQKENI. This CDR3 region has 15 residues. The V end lost 2 bases, the J end lost 7 bases, and 14 bases lay between the germline ends. The CDR3 loop is CASSPEHGRGEKLFF. In DNA form, the CDR3 reads TGTGCCAGCTCACCAGAACACGGCAGGGGTGAAAAACTGTTTTTT.

This chain connects TRBV5-1 to TRBJ2-1; 13 bases fit TRBD2. The trim removed 1 base at V and 4 bases at J, leaving 2 bases unmatched. CDR1 SGHRS and CDR2 YFSETQ come from the germline V gene. The CDR3 is made up of 16 amino acids. CDR3 sequence: CASSLRTSGGYNEQFF. The CDR3 region has the DNA TGCGCCAGCAGCTTGCGGACTAGCGGGGGATACAATGAGCAGTTCTTC.

This clone was counted a single time. The chain uses TRBV7-2 and TRBJ1-4, with D perhaps matching TRBD1 (5 bases). Trimming shortened V by 5 bases and J by 4 bases, and 11 bases separated the two germline ends. The CDR3 totals 14 residues. Germline V gene data show CDR1 as SGHTA and CDR2 as FQGNSA. CDR3 sequence: CASSLGRGNEKLFF. For the CDR3, the DNA is TGTGCCAGCAGCCTAGGAAGGGGTAATGAAAAACTGTTTTTT.

This rearrangement joins TRBV5-6 to TRBJ2-1; D is possibly TRBD2 (5 bases). Trimming removed 1 base from V and 5 bases from J, with 16 bases in between. The germline gives CDR1 SGHDT, CDR2 YYEEEE. The CDR3 covers 16 residues. The CDR3 is CASSLRVITEDNEQFF. The CDR3 region has the DNA TGTGCCAGCAGCTTGCGGGTAATAACGGAGGACAATGAGCAGTTCTTC.

V is TRBV7-2 and J is TRBJ2-7; possibly TRBD1 for D (6 bases). Germline CDR1 is SGHTA and CDR2 is FQGNSA. The V end was cut by 5 bases, the J end by 0 bases, with 11 bases between. The CDR3 has 14 residues. In DNA form, the CDR3 reads TGTGCCAGCAGCCCTTGGACAGCCTCCTACGAGCAGTACTTC. This encodes CASSPWTASYEQYF.

This chain uses TRBV14 with TRBJ1-2; TRBD1 agrees at 10 bases. The CDR3 totals 17 residues. Per the germline V gene, CDR1 is SGHDN and CDR2 is FVKESK. Losses at the gene ends were 1 base for V and 1 base for J; bases not matched to a gene: 6. In nucleotides, the CDR3 is TGTGCCAGCAGCCAAGGACAGGGGGCCGGAGGTAACTATGGCTACACCTTC. Translated, it gives CASSQGQGAGGNYGYTF.

This clone came up a few times. The chain joins TRBV24-1 to TRBJ1-1; 7 positions agree with TRBD1. The germline CDR1 and CDR2 sequences are KGHDR and SFDVKD. Trimming removed 5 bases from V and 1 base from J; junction bases left unmatched: 3. The CDR3 spans 14 residues. The CDR3 DNA reads as TGTGCCACCAGTGGGGGACAGCCGAACACTGAAGCTTTCTTT. Amino acid sequence: CATSGGQPNTEAFF.

The chain employs TRBV28 and TRBJ2-3, with D unclear. This CDR3 contains 16 residues. CDR1 is MDHEN, CDR2 SYDVKM, per germline. The germline V and J ends were trimmed by 5 bases and 5 bases, with 20 bases remaining between them. CDR3 in DNA: TGTGCCAGCAGTCGCCTCGGGTGGTCCTACGGAGATACGCAGTATTTT. Protein sequence: CASSRLGWSYGDTQYF.

The gene calls are TRBV7-9 and TRBJ1-1; 9 bases are a match to TRBD1. Germline-derived CDR1 and CDR2 are SEHNR and FQNEAQ (reference sequence). J gave up 2 bases and V 6 bases, and 4 bases lay outside the gene matches. The CDR3 is 14 amino acids. CDR3: CASSRDRVNTEAFF. The CDR3, as DNA: TGTGCCAGCAGTCGGGACAGGGTTAACACTGAAGCTTTCTTT.

The V call is TRBV6-4, the J call TRBJ2-1, with 9 nucleotides matching TRBD2. The CDR3 consists of 15 residues. The germline gives CDR1 MRHNA, CDR2 SNTAGT. V was pared by 6 bases and J by 7 bases, with 10 bases of the junction left unmatched. The CDR3, as DNA: TGTGCCAGCAGCCGGGGACTAGCTCCTGTAAATGAGCAGTTCTTC. Translation gives CASSRGLAPVNEQFF.

V gene TRBV5-5 combines with J gene TRBJ1-1; a possible D gene is TRBD1 (6 bases). Between the trimmed V and J ends, which lost 4 bases and 4 bases, there was a span of 23 bases. This CDR3 contains 17 residues. Per germline, CDR1 SGHKS and CDR2 YYEKEE (reference sequence). The CDR3 DNA reads as TGTGCCAGCAGCATAACAGGGTCTCAGGTTTTTATCACTGAAGCTTTCTTT. Amino acid sequence: CASSITGSQVFITEAFF.

The rearrangement joins TRBV5-1 to TRBJ2-3; 8 bases fit TRBD2. The CDR3 runs to 15 residues. After removal of 3 bases from V and 0 bases from J, the junction contained 3 bases not matched to a gene. Germline values: CDR1 SGHRS, CDR2 YFSETQ. CDR3 nucleotides: TGCGCCAGCAGCTCCCAGCGGGGGAGCACAGATACGCAGTATTTT. This translates into CASSSQRGSTDTQYF.

This clone occurred a few times. The V and J genes are TRBV5-4 and TRBJ2-7, with D perhaps TRBD2 (7 bases). The V end was cut by 4 bases, the J end by 5 bases, with 22 bases between. This CDR3 is built from 16 residues. Looked up from germline, CDR1 is SGHNT and CDR2 is YYREEE (reference sequence). The DNA of the CDR3 is TGTGCCAGCAGCCCGTGGGGAGGGGGGGGAAGTGACGAGCAGTACTTC. Amino acids: CASSPWGGGGSDEQYF.

The gene calls are TRBV6-2 or TRBV6-3 and TRBJ2-1, with TRBD2 matching over 9 bases. Germline V gene data show CDR1 as MNHEY and CDR2 as SVGEGT. V was clipped by 2 bases and J by 8 bases; unmatched bases: 10. The CDR3 totals 16 residues. CDR3 sequence (DNA): TGTGCCAGCAGTTACGGTTTTGGGACTAGCTCCTATGAGCAGTTCTTC. It is translated as CASSYGFGTSSYEQFF.

The chain has TRBV3-1 (or the pseudogene TRBV3-2) and TRBJ2-7; weak D call: TRBD2 (6 bases). Trimming pared 2 bases from V and 3 bases from J, leaving 14 bases between. From germline, CDR1 is LGHDT and CDR2 YNNKEL (reference sequence). This CDR3 contains 15 residues. CDR3 sequence: CASSQLAFFFYEQYF. The CDR3 nucleotides read TGTGCCAGCAGCCAACTAGCGTTCTTTTTCTACGAGCAGTACTTC.

This clone showed up just a few times. The rearrangement joins TRBV7-6 to TRBJ2-3, with TRBD2 as a possible D gene (5 bases). Germline lookup yields CDR1 SGHVS and CDR2 FNYEAQ. V lost 4 bases to trimming and J lost 1 base, with 15 bases between them. The CDR3 length is 16 residues. The CDR3 coding sequence is TGTGCCAGCAGCTCCGAGCCGGGAAGGGGCACAGATACGCAGTATTTT. Translation gives CASSSEPGRGTDTQYF.

This rearrangement joins TRBV5-1 to TRBJ1-1; 8 nucleotides align to TRBD1. J lost 4 bases, V lost 0 bases, and 11 bases had no gene match. CDR1 SGHRS and CDR2 YFSETQ come from the germline V gene. The CDR3 loop spans 17 amino acids. The CDR3 DNA reads as TGCGCCAGCAGCTTGGGAGGGGCTCAGGGGGCGGCCACTGAAGCTTTCTTT. It is translated as CASSLGGAQGAATEAFF.

This clone was found a few times. This chain links TRBV29-1 with TRBJ1-1; the D is unclear. CDR1 and CDR2 (germline): SQVTM, ANQGSEA. The CDR3 loop spans 11 amino acids. The V gene lost 7 bases and the J gene lost 4 bases, with 10 bases spanning the gap. The CDR3 DNA follows: TGCAGCGCGGCGGTCGCCACTGAAGCTTTCTTT. This sequence encodes CSAAVATEAFF.